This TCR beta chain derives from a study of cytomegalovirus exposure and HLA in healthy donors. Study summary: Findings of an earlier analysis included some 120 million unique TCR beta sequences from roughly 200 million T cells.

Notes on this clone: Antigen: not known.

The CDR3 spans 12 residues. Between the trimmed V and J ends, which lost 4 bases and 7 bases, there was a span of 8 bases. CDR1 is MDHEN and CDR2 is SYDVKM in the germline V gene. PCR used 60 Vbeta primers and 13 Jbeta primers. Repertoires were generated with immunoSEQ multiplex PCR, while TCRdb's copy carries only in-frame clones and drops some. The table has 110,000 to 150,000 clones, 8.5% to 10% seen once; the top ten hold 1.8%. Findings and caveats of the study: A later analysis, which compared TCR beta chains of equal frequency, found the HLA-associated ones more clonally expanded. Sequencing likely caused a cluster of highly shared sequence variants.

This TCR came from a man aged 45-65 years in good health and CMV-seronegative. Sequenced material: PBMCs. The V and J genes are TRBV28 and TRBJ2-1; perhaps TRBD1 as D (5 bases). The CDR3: CASSYTGNEQFF. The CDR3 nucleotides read TGTGCCAGCAGTTACACAGGTAATGAGCAGTTCTTC.